This T cell receptor beta chain was captured by sequencing in a study of CD8+CD57+ T cells in acquired aplastic anemia. Study-level findings and limits: Patients and controls had in common twenty-nine CD8+ CDR3 sequences.

This clonotype was counted ten times or more. What it binds is unknown. Germline V lookup: CDR1 SEHNR, CDR2 FQNEAQ (reference sequence). The V and J ends lost 5 bases and 6 bases, in that order; junction bases with no gene match: 11. This CDR3 is 15 amino acids long. According to the study, genomic DNA was the template for TCR beta VDJ and CDR3 profiling. TCRdb called the reads again in MiXCR, with one record for every CDR3 protein. The repertoire holds some 190,000 distinct CDR3 sequences, with 40% to 50% as singletons. The J gene is TRBJ2-5, the V gene TRBV7-9; 8 bases align to TRBD1. The receptor was isolated from a human donor in good health. The specimen was sorted CD4+, CD8+, or CD8+CD57+ T cells (not recorded which) from PBMCs. Written as DNA, the CDR3 is TGTGCCAGCAGCCCCCCCGGACAGGGTTCGAAGACCCAGTACTTC. Protein sequence: CASSPPGQGSKTQYF.